The present TCR beta chain was sequenced within a study of cytomegalovirus exposure and HLA in healthy donors. General study findings and limits: TCR beta chains numbering approximately 150 were designated cytomegalovirus-associated. Follow-up analysis found HLA locus-dependent TCR association rates, highest for DRB1 and lowest for HLA-C.

CDR3 length: 14 amino acids. Between the trimmed V and J ends, which lost 1 base and 2 bases, there was a span of 7 bases. The germline V gene encodes CDR1 MNHNS and CDR2 SASEGT. With respect to this clone: The antigen is undetermined.

The PCR contained 60 Vbeta and 13 Jbeta primers. Using immunoSEQ multiplex PCR, the repertoire was profiled, and TCRdb retains in-frame clones only, with some absent. The table shows about 160,000 clones, with about 75% occurring only once. The sequenced sample was PBMCs. The chain recombines TRBV6-1 with TRBJ2-3, with D perhaps matching TRBD1 (6 bases). This sequence was found in a male donor in good health and CMV-seropositive. The CDR3 sequence: CASSEDRDTDTQYF. CDR3 in DNA: TGTGCCAGCAGTGAAGACAGGGACACAGATACGCAGTATTTT.